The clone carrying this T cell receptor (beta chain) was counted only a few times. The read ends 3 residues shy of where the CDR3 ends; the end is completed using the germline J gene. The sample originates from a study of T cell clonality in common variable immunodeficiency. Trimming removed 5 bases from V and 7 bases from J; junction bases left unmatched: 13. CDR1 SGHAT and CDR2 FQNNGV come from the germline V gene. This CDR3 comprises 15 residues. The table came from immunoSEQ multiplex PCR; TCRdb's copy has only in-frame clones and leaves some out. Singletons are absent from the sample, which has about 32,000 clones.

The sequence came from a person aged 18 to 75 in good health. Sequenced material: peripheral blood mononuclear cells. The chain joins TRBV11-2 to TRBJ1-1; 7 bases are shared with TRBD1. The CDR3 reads CASSPQGTASREAFF. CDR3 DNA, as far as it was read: TGTGCCAGCAGCCCCCAAGGGACAGCCTCTCGTGAA.